This T cell receptor (beta chain) was recorded in a study of cytomegalovirus exposure and HLA in healthy donors. Primers: 60 Vbeta forward and 13 Jbeta reverse. Generated by immunoSEQ multiplex PCR, the TCRdb table keeps only in-frame clones and is missing some. The data contain under 200,000 clones, 65% to 85% of them singletons. V lost 5 bases to trimming and J lost 3 bases, with 20 bases between them. Germline values: CDR1 LNHDA, CDR2 SQIVND (reference sequence). CDR3 length: 16 amino acids. As regards this clone: No antigen is known for it.

Overall study findings and caveats: By HLA locus, TCR association rates varied in a later analysis, with DRB1 showing the most and HLA-C the fewest. In a later analysis, compared with equally common non-associated chains, HLA-associated beta chains were more expanded.

J is TRBJ2-7 and V is TRBV19; D gene uncertain. This TCR was sampled from a man aged 55-75 years in good health and CMV-seronegative. Sequencing was done on a sample of PBMCs. The CDR3 coding sequence is TGTGCCAGTAGTTCGAGACCAGGTGGGTACGGCTACGAGCAGTACTTC. Its translation: CASSSRPGGYGYEQYF.